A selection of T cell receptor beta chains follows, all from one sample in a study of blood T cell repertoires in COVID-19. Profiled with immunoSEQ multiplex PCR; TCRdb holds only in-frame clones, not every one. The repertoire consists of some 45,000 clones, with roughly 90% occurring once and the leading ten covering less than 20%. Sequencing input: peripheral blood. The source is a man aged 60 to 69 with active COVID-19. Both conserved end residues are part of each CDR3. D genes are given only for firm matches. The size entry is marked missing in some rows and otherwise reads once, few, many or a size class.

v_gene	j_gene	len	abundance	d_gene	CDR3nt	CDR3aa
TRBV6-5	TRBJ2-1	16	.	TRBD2	TGTGCCAGCAGTTACTCAGGCAGCGGGGGGCGGGATGAGCAGTTCTTC	CASSYSGSGGRDEQFF
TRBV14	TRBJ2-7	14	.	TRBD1	TGTGCCAGCAGCCAACGGCAGGGGGTCTACGAGCAGTACTTC	CASSQRQGVYEQYF
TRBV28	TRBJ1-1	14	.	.	TGTGCCAGCAGTTTAGGCGGGGGGAACACTGAAGCTTTCTTT	CASSLGGGNTEAFF
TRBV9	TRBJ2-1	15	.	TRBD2	TGTGCCAGCAGCGTGGGGAGGGCCCTCTACAATGAGCAGTTCTTC	CASSVGRALYNEQFF
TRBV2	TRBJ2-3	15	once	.	TGTGCCAGCAGTGTGGGCCAGAAAGATACAGATACGCAGTATTTT	CASSVGQKDTDTQYF
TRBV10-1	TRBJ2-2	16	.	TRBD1	TGCGCCAGCAGTGAGGGGACAGGGGGACCCACCGGGGAGCTGTTTTTT	CASSEGTGGPTGELFF
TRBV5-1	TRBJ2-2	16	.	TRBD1	TGCGCCAGCAGCGGGATCTCAGGGGGGAACACCGGGGAGCTGTTTTTT	CASSGISGGNTGELFF
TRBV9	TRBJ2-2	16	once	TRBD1	TGTGCCAGCAGCCCCCAGGGACAGGGGGCGGCCGGGGAGCTGTTTTTT	CASSPQGQGAAGELFF
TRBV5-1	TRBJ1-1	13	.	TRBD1	TGCGCCAGCAGCTTACAAACAGGGGGCGAAGCTTTCTTT	CASSLQTGGEAFF
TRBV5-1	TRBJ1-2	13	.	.	TGCGCCAGCAGCCTCGCGGGAGATCATGGCTACACCTTC	CASSLAGDHGYTF
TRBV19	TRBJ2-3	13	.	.	TGTGCCAGTAGTATGAACAGGGCCGATACGCAGTATTTT	CASSMNRADTQYF
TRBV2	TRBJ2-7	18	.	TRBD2	TGTGCCAGCAGTGAAGTGACCCGTAGCGGGACGTATCGCTACGAGCAGTACTTC	CASSEVTRSGTYRYEQYF
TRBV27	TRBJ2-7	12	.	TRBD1	TGTGCCAGCTTTCGACAGGGCTACGAGCAGTACTTC	CASFRQGYEQYF
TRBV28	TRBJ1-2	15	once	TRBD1	TGTGCCAGCAGCTCCGCGCAGGGGGATAGCTATGGCTACACCTTC	CASSSAQGDSYGYTF
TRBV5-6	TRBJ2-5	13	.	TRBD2	TGTGCCAGCAGCCCTAGCGGCCAAGAGACCCAGTACTTC	CASSPSGQETQYF
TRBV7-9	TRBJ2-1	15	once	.	TGTGCCAGCAGCTTAGGGGGACACTTTGGGGATGAGCAGTTCTTC	CASSLGGHFGDEQFF
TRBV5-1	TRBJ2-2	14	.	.	TGCGCCAGCAGCCGAAGGGGGGGCGACGGGGAGCTGTTTTTT	CASSRRGGDGELFF